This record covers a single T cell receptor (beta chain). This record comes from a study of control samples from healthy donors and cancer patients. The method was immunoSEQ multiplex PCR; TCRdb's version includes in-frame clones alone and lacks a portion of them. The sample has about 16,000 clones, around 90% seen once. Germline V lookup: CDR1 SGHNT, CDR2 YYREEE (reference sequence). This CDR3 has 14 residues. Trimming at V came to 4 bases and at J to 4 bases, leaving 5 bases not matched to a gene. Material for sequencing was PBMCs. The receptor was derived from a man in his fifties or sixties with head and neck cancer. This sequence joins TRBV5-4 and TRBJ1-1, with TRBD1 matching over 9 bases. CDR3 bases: TGTGCCAGCAGCCGGGGACAGGGCGCCACTGAAGCTTTCTTT. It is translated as CASSRGQGATEAFF. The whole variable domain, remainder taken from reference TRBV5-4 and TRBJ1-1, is ETGVTQSPTHLIKTRGQQVTLRCSSQSGHNTVSWYQQALGQGPQFIFQYYREEENGRGNFPPRFSGLQFPNYSSELNVNALELDDSALYLCASSRGQGATEAFFGQGTRLTVV.